Below, 5 T cell receptor beta chains from the same sample are listed, as sequenced in a study of blood T cells in healthy people across ages. Sample-barcoded 5' priming and a J-beta primer mix drove a second PCR of about 6 to 12 cycles. TCRdb re-called the 5' RACE reads through MiXCR, storing one row per CDR3 protein. The data contain about 1.8 million distinct CDR3 sequences, around half of them singletons. The sample comprised blood. Receptors originate from a woman in her thirties or forties in good health.

The gene calls are TRBV4-1 and TRBJ2-5, with D perhaps TRBD1 (6 bases). The length of the CDR3 is 16 residues. Trimming took 3 bases from V and 5 from J, leaving 19 bases between them. In germline, CDR1 is MGHRA, CDR2 YSYEKL. The CDR3 coding sequence is TGCGCCAGCAGCCAGAGCCCGGGCAGGGGATCGGAGACCCAGTACTTC. Translated: CASSQSPGRGSETQYF.

CDR3 in DNA: TGTGCCAGCAGCTTAGAACGAGGAGTGGGCCGCACAGATACGCAGTATTTT. The encoded protein is CASSLERGVGRTDTQYF. V gene TRBV7-2 combines with J gene TRBJ2-3, with D unclear. Between the trimmed V and J ends, which lost 1 base and 1 base, there was a span of 15 bases. Germline lookup yields CDR1 SGHTA and CDR2 FQGNSA. This CDR3 is 17 amino acids long.

The genes are TRBV20-1 and TRBJ2-3; 8 positions match TRBD2. The CDR3 has 15 residues. In germline, CDR1 is DFQATT, CDR2 SNEGSKA (reference sequence). V dropped 6 bases and J dropped 5; count of bases not matched to a gene: 13. The CDR3 DNA is TGCAGTGCCCCGAGTGGGAGCGGGGGTGGAGATACGCAGTATTTT. This encodes CSAPSGSGGGDTQYF.

The chain links TRBV5-1 to TRBJ2-3; the D call may be TRBD1 or TRBD2 (6 bases each). V was shortened by 4 bases and J by 6 bases, with 21 bases between the two germline ends. Germline CDR1 SGHRS, CDR2 YFSETQ. This CDR3 has 16 amino acids. CDR3 sequence reads: CASSQAVGGIGDTQYF. The CDR3 DNA reads as TGCGCCAGCAGCCAGGCGGTGGGGGGCATAGGGGATACGCAGTATTTT.

The chain has TRBV7-3 and TRBJ1-4; TRBD1 agrees at 8 bases. Germline CDR1 SGHTA, CDR2 FQGTGA. The CDR3 totals 17 residues. V shed 1 base, J shed 3 bases, and the junction held 7 bases outside the gene matches. The CDR3 nucleotides read TGTGCCAGCAGCTTAAGATTCCGGACAGGGTCTAATGAAAAACTGTTTTTT. This sequence encodes CASSLRFRTGSNEKLFF. Full variable domain (outside the CDR3, taken from reference TRBV7-3 and TRBJ1-4): GAGVSQTPSNKVTEKGKYVELRCDPISGHTALYWYRQSLGQGPEFLIYFQGTGAADDSGLPNDRFFAVRPEGSVSTLKIQRTERGDSAVYLCASSLRFRTGSNEKLFFGSGTQLSVL.